This is a list of T cell receptor beta chains from one sample in a study of blood T cell repertoires in COVID-19. Sequencing used immunoSEQ multiplex PCR; TCRdb keeps in-frame clones, though not all of them. Among fewer than 350,000 clones listed, 81% were seen once. The sample consisted of peripheral blood. The receptors were sampled from a woman in her fifties or sixties with active or convalescent COVID-19. Both conserved end residues are part of each CDR3. The D gene is left open where the match is weak. Expanded clones are given a class, and other clones once, few, many or no size at all.

CDR3 protein: CASSRPGATGELFF; CDR3 DNA: TGTGCCAGCAGCCGCCCAGGGGCCACCGGGGAGCTGTTTTTT; D gene: .; J gene: TRBJ2-2; V gene: TRBV7-9; clone size: .
CDR3 protein: CASSPTDRVNTEAFF; CDR3 DNA: TGCGCCAGCAGCCCCACAGACAGGGTGAACACTGAAGCTTTCTTT; D gene: TRBD1; J gene: TRBJ1-1; V gene: TRBV5-1; clone size: few
CDR3 protein: CSVRNVGAGELFF; CDR3 DNA: TGCAGCGTACGGAACGTTGGAGCCGGGGAGCTGTTTTTT; D gene: .; J gene: TRBJ2-2; V gene: TRBV29-1; clone size: .
CDR3 protein: CASSERARRNTEAFF; CDR3 DNA: TGTGCCAGCAGTGAGCGGGCCCGGAGGAACACTGAAGCTTTCTTT; D gene: .; J gene: TRBJ1-1; V gene: TRBV2; clone size: .
CDR3 protein: CASSQTQVRGSNQPQHF; CDR3 DNA: TGCGCCAGCAGCCAAACTCAGGTTCGTGGGAGCAATCAGCCCCAGCATTTT; D gene: .; J gene: TRBJ1-5; V gene: TRBV4-1; clone size: .
CDR3 protein: CASSQGRPRGAFF; CDR3 DNA: TGTGCCAGCAGCCAAGGGCGCCCCAGGGGAGCTTTCTTT; D gene: .; J gene: TRBJ1-1; V gene: TRBV4-2; clone size: .
CDR3 protein: CASSPGGNQPQHF; CDR3 DNA: TGTGCCAGCAGCCCGGGGGGCAATCAGCCCCAGCATTTT; D gene: .; J gene: TRBJ1-5; V gene: TRBV3-1/TRBV3-2; clone size: .
CDR3 protein: CASSQDRRGINTEAFF; CDR3 DNA: TGTGCCAGCAGCCAAGATAGGCGGGGAATTAACACTGAAGCTTTCTTT; D gene: .; J gene: TRBJ1-1; V gene: TRBV14; clone size: .
CDR3 protein: CASSFLPGMVTYEQYF; CDR3 DNA: TGTGCCAGCAGCTTCCTCCCCGGGATGGTAACCTACGAGCAGTACTTC; D gene: .; J gene: TRBJ2-7; V gene: TRBV11-2; clone size: few
CDR3 protein: CATADRFNEKLFF; CDR3 DNA: TGTGCCACCGCTGACAGATTTAATGAAAAACTGTTTTTT; D gene: .; J gene: TRBJ1-4; V gene: TRBV6-5; clone size: .
CDR3 protein: CASSRTGNQPQHF; CDR3 DNA: TGTGCCAGCAGTCGGACAGGGAATCAGCCCCAGCATTTT; D gene: TRBD1; J gene: TRBJ1-5; V gene: TRBV27; clone size: .
CDR3 protein: CASSKFGTGGNQPQHF; CDR3 DNA: TGTGCCAGCAGCAAGTTCGGGACAGGGGGCAATCAGCCCCAGCATTTT; D gene: TRBD1; J gene: TRBJ1-5; V gene: TRBV7-9; clone size: .
CDR3 protein: CASSFPGAKNIQYF; CDR3 DNA: TGTGCCAGCAGCTTCCCAGGGGCCAAAAACATTCAGTACTTC; D gene: .; J gene: TRBJ2-4; V gene: TRBV5-6; clone size: .
CDR3 protein: CASSAIGGYTF; CDR3 DNA: TGTGCCAGTTCGGCTATCGGGGGCTACACCTTC; D gene: .; J gene: TRBJ1-2; V gene: TRBV19; clone size: .
CDR3 protein: CASSLVPSTDTQYF; CDR3 DNA: TGTGCCAGCAGCTTAGTTCCTAGCACAGATACGCAGTATTTT; D gene: .; J gene: TRBJ2-3; V gene: TRBV7-2; clone size: .
CDR3 protein: CATSRRVGGNTEAFF; CDR3 DNA: TGTGCCACCAGCAGGCGGGTGGGTGGGAACACTGAAGCTTTCTTT; D gene: .; J gene: TRBJ1-1; V gene: TRBV15; clone size: .
CDR3 protein: CASSEPDRAF; CDR3 DNA: TGTGCCAGCAGTGAACCTGACAGGGCCTTC; D gene: TRBD1; J gene: TRBJ1-2; V gene: TRBV2; clone size: once
CDR3 protein: CASSSGQANFYNEQFF; CDR3 DNA: TGTGCCAGCAGCTCGGGACAGGCCAATTTTTACAATGAGCAGTTCTTC; D gene: TRBD1; J gene: TRBJ2-1; V gene: TRBV7-2; clone size: few
CDR3 protein: CASSELGTGLAKNIQYF; CDR3 DNA: TGTGCCAGCAGTGAACTTGGGACAGGGTTAGCCAAAAACATTCAGTACTTC; D gene: TRBD1; J gene: TRBJ2-4; V gene: TRBV6-1; clone size: .
CDR3 protein: CASSQLNRGSNTEAFF; CDR3 DNA: TGCGCCAGCAGCCAGCTCAACAGGGGATCGAACACTGAAGCTTTCTTT; D gene: TRBD1; J gene: TRBJ1-1; V gene: TRBV4-1; clone size: .
CDR3 protein: CASSLAAGGPHEQYF; CDR3 DNA: TGTGCCAGCAGCTTAGCTGCGGGGGGGCCCCACGAGCAGTACTTC; D gene: TRBD2; J gene: TRBJ2-7; V gene: TRBV7-2; clone size: .
CDR3 protein: CASSESWTGVNRNTEAFF; CDR3 DNA: TGTGCCAGCAGTGAATCCTGGACAGGGGTAAATCGGAACACTGAAGCTTTCTTT; D gene: TRBD1; J gene: TRBJ1-1; V gene: TRBV25-1; clone size: .
CDR3 protein: CASSIHTDTQYF; CDR3 DNA: TGTGCCAGTAGTATCCACACAGATACGCAGTATTTT; D gene: .; J gene: TRBJ2-3; V gene: TRBV19; clone size: .
CDR3 protein: CASSTLLNEKLFF; CDR3 DNA: TGTGCCAGCAGCACTCTCCTTAATGAAAAACTGTTTTTT; D gene: .; J gene: TRBJ1-4; V gene: TRBV5-6; clone size: .
CDR3 protein: CASSPQLAGGQETQYF; CDR3 DNA: TGTGCCAGCAGCCCCCAACTAGCGGGGGGCCAAGAGACCCAGTACTTC; D gene: TRBD2; J gene: TRBJ2-5; V gene: TRBV9; clone size: .
CDR3 protein: CASGRGVGTDTQYF; CDR3 DNA: TGTGCCAGCGGGCGGGGGGTTGGTACAGATACGCAGTATTTT; D gene: TRBD2; J gene: TRBJ2-3; V gene: TRBV11-3; clone size: .
CDR3 protein: CASSQELQGTDTQYF; CDR3 DNA: TGTGCCAGCAGCCAAGAACTACAGGGCACAGATACGCAGTATTTT; D gene: .; J gene: TRBJ2-3; V gene: TRBV4-2; clone size: .
CDR3 protein: CASSPDRGRGETQYF; CDR3 DNA: TGTGCCAGTAGTCCGGACAGGGGGCGGGGAGAGACCCAGTACTTC; D gene: TRBD1; J gene: TRBJ2-5; V gene: TRBV19; clone size: .
CDR3 protein: CASRQDGNTEAFF; CDR3 DNA: TGCGCCAGCAGACAGGACGGGAACACTGAAGCTTTCTTT; D gene: .; J gene: TRBJ1-1; V gene: TRBV5-1; clone size: .
CDR3 protein: CASSEQPNRANTEAFF; CDR3 DNA: TGTGCCAGCAGTGAACAACCAAACAGGGCGAACACTGAAGCTTTCTTT; D gene: .; J gene: TRBJ1-1; V gene: TRBV2; clone size: few
CDR3 protein: CASSYGGQGLYNEQFF; CDR3 DNA: TGTGCCAGCAGTTACGGGGGACAGGGATTATACAATGAGCAGTTCTTC; D gene: TRBD1; J gene: TRBJ2-1; V gene: TRBV6-5; clone size: .
CDR3 protein: CASSFSRRKGGNTIYF; CDR3 DNA: TGTGCCAGCAGCTTTTCCAGGAGGAAGGGTGGAAACACCATATATTTT; D gene: .; J gene: TRBJ1-3; V gene: TRBV11-2; clone size: .
CDR3 protein: CASSPDGGSNQPQHF; CDR3 DNA: TGCGCCAGCAGCCCGGACGGGGGGTCCAATCAGCCCCAGCATTTT; D gene: .; J gene: TRBJ1-5; V gene: TRBV5-1; clone size: .
CDR3 protein: CASSLQGALVYEQYF; CDR3 DNA: TGTGCCAGCAGTTTACAGGGGGCCTTGGTCTACGAGCAGTACTTC; D gene: TRBD1; J gene: TRBJ2-7; V gene: TRBV7-2; clone size: few
CDR3 protein: CAWSRDRGASPLHF; CDR3 DNA: TGTGCCTGGAGTCGGGACAGGGGGGCTTCACCCCTCCACTTT; D gene: TRBD1; J gene: TRBJ1-6; V gene: TRBV30; clone size: .
CDR3 protein: CASSFGTGGNSPLHF; CDR3 DNA: TGTGCCAGCAGTTTCGGGACAGGGGGAAACTCACCCCTCCACTTT; D gene: TRBD1; J gene: TRBJ1-6; V gene: TRBV27; clone size: .
CDR3 protein: CASSPRAAGQETQYF; CDR3 DNA: TGTGCCAGCAGCCCCCGGGCAGCGGGACAAGAGACCCAGTACTTC; D gene: TRBD2; J gene: TRBJ2-5; V gene: TRBV11-2; clone size: .
CDR3 protein: CASSLKGWGQLNTGELFF; CDR3 DNA: TGTGCCAGCAGCTTAAAGGGATGGGGACAGCTGAACACCGGGGAGCTGTTTTTT; D gene: TRBD1; J gene: TRBJ2-2; V gene: TRBV7-9; clone size: .
CDR3 protein: CASSLTRSNEKLFF; CDR3 DNA: TGTGCCAGCAGCTTGACCAGATCGAATGAAAAACTGTTTTTT; D gene: .; J gene: TRBJ1-4; V gene: TRBV5-5; clone size: medium-sized
CDR3 protein: CASSLGFSGGGGYTF; CDR3 DNA: TGTGCCAGCAGCTTAGGATTCTCAGGGGGCGGTGGCTACACCTTC; D gene: TRBD1; J gene: TRBJ1-2; V gene: TRBV7-9; clone size: once
CDR3 protein: CASSLNLQETQYF; CDR3 DNA: TGTGCCAGCAGCTTAAACCTACAAGAGACCCAGTACTTC; D gene: .; J gene: TRBJ2-5; V gene: TRBV7-3; clone size: .
CDR3 protein: CASSPGSSYNEQFF; CDR3 DNA: TGTGCCAGCAGCCCCGGGAGCTCCTACAATGAGCAGTTCTTC; D gene: .; J gene: TRBJ2-1; V gene: TRBV9; clone size: .
CDR3 protein: CASRRDSGSYEQYF; CDR3 DNA: TGCGCCAGCCGCCGGGATAGCGGCTCCTACGAGCAGTACTTC; D gene: .; J gene: TRBJ2-7; V gene: TRBV5-1; clone size: .
CDR3 protein: CASSPGTGVHEQYF; CDR3 DNA: TGTGCCAGCTCACCGGGGACAGGGGTCCACGAGCAGTACTTC; D gene: TRBD1; J gene: TRBJ2-7; V gene: TRBV18; clone size: .
CDR3 protein: CASRGRQGTNEKLFF; CDR3 DNA: TGTGCCAGCAGGGGTCGACAGGGAACTAATGAAAAACTGTTTTTT; D gene: TRBD1; J gene: TRBJ1-4; V gene: TRBV2; clone size: once
CDR3 protein: CASSMGRGEKLFF; CDR3 DNA: TGTGCCAGTAGTATGGGCAGGGGAGAAAAACTGTTTTTT; D gene: .; J gene: TRBJ1-4; V gene: TRBV19; clone size: once
CDR3 protein: CATRGGANSPLHF; CDR3 DNA: TGTGCCACCCGCGGGGGGGCTAATTCACCCCTCCACTTT; D gene: .; J gene: TRBJ1-6; V gene: TRBV27; clone size: .
CDR3 protein: CASSQETTGGISSYNEQFF; CDR3 DNA: TGTGCCAGCAGCCAAGAGACGACGGGGGGGATTAGCTCCTACAATGAGCAGTTCTTC; D gene: TRBD2; J gene: TRBJ2-1; V gene: TRBV4-2; clone size: .
CDR3 protein: CASSQDTGGVNVLTF; CDR3 DNA: TGCGCCAGCAGCCAAGATACGGGGGGAGTCAACGTCCTGACTTTC; D gene: TRBD2; J gene: TRBJ2-6; V gene: TRBV4-3; clone size: .
CDR3 protein: CASTEGYNSPLHF; CDR3 DNA: TGTGCCAGCACCGAGGGCTATAATTCACCCCTCCACTTT; D gene: .; J gene: TRBJ1-6; V gene: TRBV25-1; clone size: .
CDR3 protein: CAISTSGGQETQYF; CDR3 DNA: TGTGCCATCAGTACTAGCGGGGGGCAAGAGACCCAGTACTTC; D gene: TRBD2; J gene: TRBJ2-5; V gene: TRBV10-3; clone size: .
CDR3 protein: CAISELEGQGRDGYTF; CDR3 DNA: TGTGCCATCAGTGAATTGGAGGGGCAGGGGAGGGATGGCTACACCTTC; D gene: .; J gene: TRBJ1-2; V gene: TRBV10-3; clone size: .
CDR3 protein: CAGSTGGARTEAFF; CDR3 DNA: TGTGCCGGCTCGACAGGGGGCGCGAGAACTGAAGCTTTCTTT; D gene: TRBD1; J gene: TRBJ1-1; V gene: TRBV6-5; clone size: .
CDR3 protein: CASSQEGQGHTEAFF; CDR3 DNA: TGCGCCAGCAGCCAAGAGGGGCAGGGTCACACTGAAGCTTTCTTT; D gene: .; J gene: TRBJ1-1; V gene: TRBV4-1; clone size: .
CDR3 protein: CASSLLLAGGTRYF; CDR3 DNA: TGTGCCAGCAGCTTATTATTGGCGGGGGGGACGCGGTATTTT; D gene: TRBD2; J gene: TRBJ2-3; V gene: TRBV7-2; clone size: .
CDR3 protein: CASSFGGATDTQYF; CDR3 DNA: TGTGCCAGCAGCTTCGGGGGGGCCACAGATACGCAGTATTTT; D gene: TRBD2; J gene: TRBJ2-3; V gene: TRBV11-3; clone size: .
CDR3 protein: CASSPEQAGSEKLFF; CDR3 DNA: TGTGCCAGCTCACCGGAACAGGCGGGGAGTGAAAAACTGTTTTTT; D gene: .; J gene: TRBJ1-4; V gene: TRBV18; clone size: .
CDR3 protein: CASSLRLAGGEEETQYF; CDR3 DNA: TGTGCCAGCAGTTTACGGCTAGCGGGGGGGGAAGAGGAGACCCAGTACTTC; D gene: TRBD2; J gene: TRBJ2-5; V gene: TRBV28; clone size: .